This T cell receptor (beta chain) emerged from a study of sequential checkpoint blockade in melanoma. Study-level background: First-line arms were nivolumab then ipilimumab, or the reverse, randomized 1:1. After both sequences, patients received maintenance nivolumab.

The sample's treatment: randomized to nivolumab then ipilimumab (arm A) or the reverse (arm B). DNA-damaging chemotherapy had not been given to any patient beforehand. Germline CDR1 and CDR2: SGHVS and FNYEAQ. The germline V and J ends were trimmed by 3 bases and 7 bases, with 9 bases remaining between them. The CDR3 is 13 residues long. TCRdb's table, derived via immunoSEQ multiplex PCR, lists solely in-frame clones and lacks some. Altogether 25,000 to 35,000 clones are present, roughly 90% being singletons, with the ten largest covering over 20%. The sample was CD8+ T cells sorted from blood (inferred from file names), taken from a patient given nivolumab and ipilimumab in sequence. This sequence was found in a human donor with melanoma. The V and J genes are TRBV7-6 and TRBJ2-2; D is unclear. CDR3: CASSFEWSGELFF. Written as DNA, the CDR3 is TGTGCCAGCAGCTTTGAGTGGAGCGGGGAGCTGTTTTTT.